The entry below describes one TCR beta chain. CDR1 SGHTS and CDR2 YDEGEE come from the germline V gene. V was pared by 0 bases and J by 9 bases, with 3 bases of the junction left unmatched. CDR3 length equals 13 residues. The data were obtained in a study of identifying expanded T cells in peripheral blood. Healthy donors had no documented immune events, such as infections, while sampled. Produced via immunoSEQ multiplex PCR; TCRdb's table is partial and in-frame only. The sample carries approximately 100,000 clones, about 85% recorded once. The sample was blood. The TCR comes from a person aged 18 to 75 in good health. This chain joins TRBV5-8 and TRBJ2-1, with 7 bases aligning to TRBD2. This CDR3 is CASSLVGRGEQFF. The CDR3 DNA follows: TGTGCCAGCAGCTTGGTGGGGAGGGGTGAGCAGTTCTTC.